These T cell receptor beta chains were read from a single sample in a study of blood T cell repertoires in COVID-19. TCRdb keeps only in-frame clones here, not all; method: immunoSEQ multiplex PCR. The data show roughly 270,000 clones, over 75% seen once. Sample: peripheral blood. All receptors come from a man over 45 with active or convalescent COVID-19. CDR3s include the opening cysteine and the closing phenylalanine or tryptophan. A D gene is named only where the DNA matches it firmly. Rows give clone size only sometimes, using once, few, many, or a class for an expanded clone.

CDR3aa	CDR3nt	abundance	j_gene	d_gene	v_gene
CASTRQGVLGETQYF	TGCGCCAGCACCAGACAGGGAGTTTTGGGAGAGACCCAGTACTTC	-	TRBJ2-5	TRBD1	TRBV5-1
CAIRRDNLNTEAFF	TGTGCCATCAGGCGAGATAACCTTAACACTGAAGCTTTCTTT	-	TRBJ1-1	-	TRBV10-3
CAWDRGYEQYF	TGTGCCTGGGACAGGGGGTACGAGCAGTACTTC	-	TRBJ2-7	TRBD1	TRBV30
CASSLDGRGGYTF	TGCGCCAGCAGCTTGGACGGCAGGGGAGGCTACACCTTC	-	TRBJ1-2	-	TRBV5-1
CASSPLLGGNNEQFF	TGTGCCAGCTCACCTCTCTTAGGGGGAAACAATGAGCAGTTCTTC	-	TRBJ2-1	-	TRBV18
CATRQGNSPLHF	TGTGCCACGAGGCAGGGGAATTCACCCCTCCACTTT	-	TRBJ1-6	-	TRBV28
CASSPTPATGANVLTF	TGTGCCAGCTCTCCAACCCCCGCGACTGGGGCCAACGTCCTGACTTTC	-	TRBJ2-6	-	TRBV18
CASSPFAGGFYEQYF	TGTGCCAGCTCACCCTTTGCGGGAGGGTTTTACGAGCAGTACTTC	-	TRBJ2-7	TRBD2	TRBV18
CASSQSTITEAFF	TGTGCCAGCTCACAGAGCACTATCACTGAAGCTTTCTTT	-	TRBJ1-1	-	TRBV18
CASSLIANEQFF	TGTGCCAGCAGCTTAATAGCCAATGAGCAGTTCTTC	-	TRBJ2-1	-	TRBV7-9
CASSLGTSGNTDTQYF	TGCGCCAGCAGCTTAGGGACTAGCGGGAACACAGATACGCAGTATTTT	-	TRBJ2-3	TRBD2	TRBV5-1
CASSQDGTGRALGYTF	TGTGCCAGCAGCCAAGATGGGACAGGGCGGGCACTTGGCTACACCTTC	-	TRBJ1-2	TRBD1	TRBV4-2
CASSLDRGDIEKLFF	TGTGCCAGCAGCCTAGACAGGGGAGATATTGAAAAACTGTTTTTT	-	TRBJ1-4	TRBD1	TRBV4-2
CASSFRQGSGSNTEAFF	TGCGCCAGCAGCTTCCGACAGGGAAGTGGTTCAAACACTGAAGCTTTCTTT	-	TRBJ1-1	TRBD1	TRBV5-1
CASSPPRQGATEAFF	TGTGCCAGCTCACCACCGCGACAGGGGGCCACTGAAGCTTTCTTT	-	TRBJ1-1	TRBD1	TRBV18
CASSQDPGQGKPQHF	TGCGCCAGCAGCCAAGATCCCGGACAGGGTAAGCCCCAGCATTTT	-	TRBJ1-5	TRBD1	TRBV4-1
CASSRTSAGETQYF	TGTGCCAGCAGCCGGACTAGCGCCGGAGAGACCCAGTACTTC	-	TRBJ2-5	TRBD2	TRBV5-4
CASSRSGVVPYNEQFF	TGCGCCAGCAGCCGTAGCGGGGTAGTTCCCTACAATGAGCAGTTCTTC	-	TRBJ2-1	TRBD2	TRBV5-1
CAISESGGRNGNTIYF	TGTGCCATCAGTGAGTCGGGGGGGCGCAACGGAAACACCATATATTTT	-	TRBJ1-3	-	TRBV10-3
CASSRPGTGGAFF	TGTGCCAGCAGCCGTCCCGGGACAGGCGGAGCTTTCTTT	few	TRBJ1-1	TRBD1	TRBV5-4
CASSLEAGDTGELFF	TGTGCCAGCAGCTTGGAGGCGGGGGACACCGGGGAGCTGTTTTTT	-	TRBJ2-2	TRBD2	TRBV5-5
CASSLDGYQPQHF	TGTGCCAGCAGCTTAGACGGGTATCAGCCCCAGCATTTT	-	TRBJ1-5	-	TRBV7-9
CASSIKSRGQGELFF	TGTGCCAGTAGTATCAAGTCGCGGGGCCAGGGGGAGCTGTTTTTT	-	TRBJ2-2	-	TRBV19
CASSFLLATPDTQYF	TGTGCCAGCAGCTTCTTGCTAGCGACCCCAGATACGCAGTATTTT	-	TRBJ2-3	-	TRBV7-9
CASSDSGVAGYTF	TGCGCCAGCAGCGATTCGGGAGTAGCAGGCTACACCTTC	once	TRBJ1-2	-	TRBV10-2
CASSVVVATDTQYF	TGTGCCAGCAGCGTAGTTGTAGCGACAGATACGCAGTATTTT	-	TRBJ2-3	-	TRBV9
CASRGQGASTEAFF	TGCGCCAGCCGAGGACAGGGGGCTAGCACTGAAGCTTTCTTT	-	TRBJ1-1	TRBD1	TRBV5-1
CASSRDSGKVDEQYF	TGCGCCAGCAGCCGGGACAGTGGGAAGGTCGACGAGCAGTACTTC	-	TRBJ2-7	TRBD1	TRBV4-1
CASSRRGGNTIYF	TGTGCCAGCAGTCGAAGGGGTGGTAACACCATATATTTT	-	TRBJ1-3	-	TRBV5-6
CASTSGYEQYF	TGTGCCAGCACGTCGGGGTACGAGCAGTACTTC	-	TRBJ2-7	-	TRBV11-1
CASTPGGGYEQFF	TGTGCCAGCACCCCAGGAGGCGGCTATGAGCAGTTCTTC	-	TRBJ2-1	-	TRBV6-2/TRBV6-3
CASSRGPEETQYF	TGTGCCAGTAGTAGGGGCCCCGAAGAGACCCAGTACTTC	-	TRBJ2-5	-	TRBV19
CASSHLAGRETQYF	TGTGCCAGCAGCCACCTAGCGGGACGAGAGACCCAGTACTTC	few	TRBJ2-5	TRBD2	TRBV7-6
CAWGSRGSGNTIYF	TGTGCCTGGGGATCTCGAGGCTCTGGAAACACCATATATTTT	-	TRBJ1-3	-	TRBV30
CASSFQGNTEAFF	TGTGCCAGCAGCTTCCAGGGGAACACTGAAGCTTTCTTT	-	TRBJ1-1	-	TRBV7-2
CASSVTGTGGYTF	TGTGCCAGCAGTGTGACAGGGACTGGAGGCTACACCTTC	-	TRBJ1-2	TRBD1	TRBV25-1
CASSFGRANEQFF	TGTGCCAGCAGCTTTGGGAGGGCCAATGAGCAGTTCTTC	-	TRBJ2-1	TRBD2	TRBV11-3
CASSLAGVNTEAFF	TGTGCCAGCAGTCTGGCAGGGGTGAACACTGAAGCTTTCTTT	-	TRBJ1-1	-	TRBV7-2
CASSLGYLATDEQFF	TGTGCCAGCAGCTTAGGGTACTTAGCGACGGATGAGCAGTTCTTC	-	TRBJ2-1	-	TRBV7-2
CASSPSGANSPLHF	TGTGCCAGCTCACCATCAGGGGCAAATTCACCCCTCCACTTT	-	TRBJ1-6	-	TRBV18
CASSFPGQGTGELFF	TGTGCCAGCAGTTTTCCGGGACAGGGCACCGGGGAGCTGTTTTTT	-	TRBJ2-2	TRBD1	TRBV28
CASSPSGITGELFF	TGTGCCAGCAGCCCAAGCGGGATAACCGGGGAGCTGTTTTTT	-	TRBJ2-2	TRBD2	TRBV11-2
CASSRDRGSTDTQYF	TGTGCCAGCAGCCGGGACAGGGGTTCCACAGATACGCAGTATTTT	-	TRBJ2-3	TRBD1	TRBV5-6
CASSSPRGTAYGYTF	TGTGCCAGCAGCAGCCCCAGAGGGACAGCTTATGGCTACACCTTC	-	TRBJ1-2	TRBD1	TRBV7-9
CASSKPGQGTETQYF	TGCGCCAGCAGTAAACCCGGACAGGGTACAGAGACCCAGTACTTC	few	TRBJ2-5	TRBD1	TRBV5-1
CASRGTGGAGTEAFF	TGTGCCAGCAGGGGGACAGGGGGCGCGGGCACTGAAGCTTTCTTT	-	TRBJ1-1	TRBD1	TRBV7-2
CAWSTNPQVTGNTIYF	TGTGCCTGGAGTACCAATCCTCAGGTCACTGGAAACACCATATATTTT	-	TRBJ1-3	-	TRBV30
CASRYSYEQYF	TGTGCCAGCAGATACTCCTACGAGCAGTACTTC	-	TRBJ2-7	-	TRBV5-8
CASSQGVTLAGGLSYNEQFF	TGCGCCAGCAGCCAAGGTGTGACCTTAGCGGGAGGGCTCTCCTACAATGAGCAGTTCTTC	-	TRBJ2-1	TRBD2	TRBV4-3
CASSPPGLADNEQFF	TGTGCCAGCAGTCCGCCGGGACTAGCGGACAATGAGCAGTTCTTC	-	TRBJ2-1	TRBD2	TRBV28
CASSPGYPVETQYF	TGTGCCAGCTCACCGGGCTACCCCGTGGAGACCCAGTACTTC	-	TRBJ2-5	-	TRBV18
CASSPGTGREFGNTIYF	TGTGCCAGCAGCCCCGGGACAGGGAGGGAATTTGGAAACACCATATATTTT	-	TRBJ1-3	TRBD1	TRBV7-9